This is a list of T cell receptor beta chains from one sample in a study of long-term antiretroviral therapy in people with HIV. Here immunoSEQ multiplex PCR was the method, and the copy in TCRdb shows in-frame clones only, minus some. The table records under 20,000 clones, about 84% of them present only once. This material consisted of unsorted PBMCs, taken 1.2 to 1.3 years before starting antiretroviral therapy. These receptors were obtained from a man aged 30-40 years with HIV. CDR3s include the opening cysteine and the closing phenylalanine or tryptophan. The D gene is left open where the match is weak. The size entry is marked missing in some rows and otherwise reads once, few, many or a size class.

j_gene: TRBJ2-1
v_gene: TRBV5-1
d_gene: NA
len: 16
abundance: NA
CDR3aa: CASSFSSVRSYNEQFF
CDR3nt: TGCGCCAGCAGCTTTTCGTCGGTGCGGTCCTACAATGAGCAGTTCTTC

j_gene: TRBJ2-1
v_gene: TRBV18
d_gene: TRBD2
len: 16
abundance: NA
CDR3aa: CASSRRGGGSGNEQFF
CDR3nt: TGTGCCAGCTCACGAAGGGGCGGGGGGTCCGGCAATGAGCAGTTCTTC

j_gene: TRBJ1-3
v_gene: TRBV5-1
d_gene: NA
len: 15
abundance: NA
CDR3aa: CASSLLPGTGNTIYF
CDR3nt: TGCGCCAGCAGCTTGCTTCCTGGAACTGGAAACACCATATATTTT

j_gene: TRBJ1-3
v_gene: TRBV7-3
d_gene: NA
len: 15
abundance: NA
CDR3aa: CASSLSGGYGNTIYF
CDR3nt: TGTGCCAGCAGCTTAAGTGGCGGATATGGAAACACCATATATTTT

j_gene: TRBJ1-1
v_gene: TRBV13
d_gene: NA
len: 14
abundance: NA
CDR3aa: CASRSGGANTEAFF
CDR3nt: TGTGCCAGCAGGAGTGGGGGGGCGAACACTGAAGCTTTCTTT

j_gene: TRBJ2-5
v_gene: TRBV10-3
d_gene: NA
len: 13
abundance: NA
CDR3aa: CAIGDIEQETQYF
CDR3nt: TGTGCCATCGGGGACATAGAACAAGAGACCCAGTACTTC

j_gene: TRBJ1-4
v_gene: TRBV28
d_gene: NA
len: 15
abundance: NA
CDR3aa: CASSSLSATNEKLFF
CDR3nt: TGTGCCAGCAGCAGCCTCAGTGCAACTAATGAAAAACTGTTTTTT

j_gene: TRBJ2-2
v_gene: TRBV5-6
d_gene: NA
len: 14
abundance: NA
CDR3aa: CASSVRRITGELFF
CDR3nt: TGTGCCAGCAGCGTACGGCGTATCACCGGGGAGCTGTTTTTT

j_gene: TRBJ1-1
v_gene: TRBV11-2
d_gene: NA
len: 13
abundance: NA
CDR3aa: CASSLPGNTEAFF
CDR3nt: TGTGCCAGCAGCTTACCGGGAAACACTGAAGCTTTCTTT

j_gene: TRBJ1-4
v_gene: TRBV11-3
d_gene: NA
len: 13
abundance: NA
CDR3aa: CASSRRGDEKLFF
CDR3nt: TGTGCCAGCAGCCGCCGCGGGGATGAAAAACTGTTTTTT

j_gene: TRBJ1-5
v_gene: TRBV19
d_gene: NA
len: 15
abundance: medium-sized
CDR3aa: CASSIWQGGDQPQHF
CDR3nt: TGTGCCAGTAGTATTTGGCAGGGTGGGGATCAGCCCCAGCATTTT

j_gene: TRBJ2-2
v_gene: TRBV4-2
d_gene: TRBD2
len: 17
abundance: NA
CDR3aa: CASSQLQAAGGTGELFF
CDR3nt: TGTGCCAGCAGCCAACTCCAGGCAGCGGGGGGGACCGGGGAGCTGTTTTTT

j_gene: TRBJ1-1
v_gene: TRBV27
d_gene: NA
len: 13
abundance: once
CDR3aa: CASSTQLNTEAFF
CDR3nt: TGTGCCAGCAGTACTCAGCTGAACACTGAAGCTTTCTTT

j_gene: TRBJ1-4
v_gene: TRBV7-8
d_gene: TRBD1
len: 15
abundance: NA
CDR3aa: CASSVGQGAGEKLFF
CDR3nt: TGTGCCAGCAGCGTAGGTCAGGGGGCAGGTGAAAAACTGTTTTTT

j_gene: TRBJ1-4
v_gene: TRBV7-6
d_gene: NA
len: 15
abundance: NA
CDR3aa: CASSLGFGTSEKLFF
CDR3nt: TGTGCCAGCAGCTTAGGGTTCGGGACATCCGAAAAACTGTTTTTT

j_gene: TRBJ2-7
v_gene: TRBV15
d_gene: TRBD1
len: 16
abundance: NA
CDR3aa: CATSRGGSSFDREQYF
CDR3nt: TGTGCCACCAGCCGAGGGGGCAGCTCCTTCGATCGCGAGCAGTACTTC

j_gene: TRBJ2-5
v_gene: TRBV5-4
d_gene: TRBD2
len: 18
abundance: NA
CDR3aa: CASSLGQPGLAGPGTQYF
CDR3nt: TGTGCCAGCAGCTTGGGACAGCCCGGCCTAGCGGGCCCGGGGACCCAGTACTTC

j_gene: TRBJ2-5
v_gene: TRBV6-5
d_gene: NA
len: 14
abundance: NA
CDR3aa: CASRDRERRGTQYF
CDR3nt: TGTGCCAGCAGAGACAGGGAAAGGAGGGGGACCCAGTACTTC

j_gene: TRBJ2-5
v_gene: TRBV19
d_gene: TRBD1
len: 17
abundance: NA
CDR3aa: CASSARDRTMYQETQYF
CDR3nt: TGTGCCAGTAGTGCCCGGGACAGGACGATGTACCAAGAGACCCAGTACTTC

j_gene: TRBJ2-1
v_gene: TRBV18
d_gene: NA
len: 11
abundance: NA
CDR3aa: CASSTSGEQFF
CDR3nt: TGTGCCAGCTCAACCAGTGGTGAGCAGTTCTTC

j_gene: TRBJ2-7
v_gene: TRBV10-1
d_gene: TRBD2
len: 14
abundance: few
CDR3aa: CASSGASGSHEQYF
CDR3nt: TGCGCCAGCAGTGGGGCTAGCGGGTCCCACGAGCAGTACTTC

j_gene: TRBJ2-7
v_gene: TRBV25-1
d_gene: NA
len: 13
abundance: once
CDR3aa: CASKEEVTYEQYF
CDR3nt: TGTGCCAGCAAGGAGGAGGTCACCTACGAGCAGTACTTC